These 10 T cell receptor beta chains were all obtained from the same sample, sequenced in a study of blood T cell repertoires in COVID-19. The repertoire was sequenced with immunoSEQ multiplex PCR; TCRdb's copy has only in-frame clones and lacks some. Among 150,000 or so clones listed, 84% were seen once. Source material: PBMCs or T cells enriched from blood (not recorded which). The receptors shown here come from a woman in her forties or fifties who had been exposed to COVID-19.

The chain couples TRBV5-8 to TRBJ2-1; 13 bases fit TRBD2. Germline V CDR1 and CDR2: SGHTS, YDEGEE. There are 18 residues in the CDR3. After removal of 4 bases from V and 0 bases from J, the junction contained 7 bases not matched to a gene. The CDR3 loop reads CASSPGLAGRSSYNEQFF. CDR3 coding DNA: TGTGCCAGCAGCCCGGGACTAGCGGGGAGGAGCTCCTACAATGAGCAGTTCTTC. Full variable domain (outside the CDR3, taken from reference TRBV5-8 and TRBJ2-1): EAGVTQSPTHLIKTRGQQATLRCSPISGHTSVYWYQQALGLGLQFLLWYDEGEERNRGNFPPRFSGRQFPNYSSELNVNALELEDSALYLCASSPGLAGRSSYNEQFFGPGTRLTVL.

The chain links TRBV4-3 to TRBJ2-2; D possibly corresponds to TRBD2 (6 bases). The V end lost 1 base, the J end lost 3 bases, and 18 bases lay between the germline ends. Germline CDR1 and CDR2: LGHNA and YSLEER. This CDR3 region has 18 residues. As DNA, the CDR3 is TGCGCCAGCAGCCAAGCTGGGGCGGCGGGACGGGACACCGGGGAGCTGTTTTTT. Protein sequence: CASSQAGAAGRDTGELFF.

This clone has just one count. The V gene is TRBV13, the J gene TRBJ2-5; D gene uncertain. The CDR3 has 13 amino acids. Germline V gene data show CDR1 as PRHDT and CDR2 as FYEKMQ (reference sequence). V gave up 1 base and J gave up 2 bases, with 5 bases separating them. This CDR3 is CASSLELQETQYF. The CDR3 DNA sequence: TGTGCCAGCAGCTTAGAGCTTCAAGAGACCCAGTACTTC.

The chain joins TRBV10-3 to TRBJ1-5; D perhaps matches TRBD1 (6 bases). V was cut by 7 bases and J by 4 bases, with 11 bases left in between. CDR3 length: 13 residues. Per germline, CDR1 ENHRY and CDR2 SYGVKD. CDR3 bases: TGTGCCATCACCACAGGGCCGAATCAGCCCCAGCATTTT. It is translated as CAITTGPNQPQHF.

The chain uses TRBV10-3 and TRBJ2-7; 11 nucleotides line up with TRBD1. The CDR3 spans 18 residues. V shed 1 base and J 2 bases; nucleotides not matched to a gene: 10. CDR1 ENHRY and CDR2 SYGVKD come from the germline V gene. DNA of the CDR3: TGTGCCATCAGTGAGTTCGGGACAGGGGGACCTACGGCCTACGAGCAGTACTTC. Translation gives CAISEFGTGGPTAYEQYF.

The chain links TRBV27 to TRBJ2-2; D gene unclear. The CDR3 consists of 13 residues. The V gene lost 3 bases and the J gene lost 6 bases, with 8 bases spanning the gap. Germline values: CDR1 MNHEY, CDR2 SMNVEV (reference sequence). The CDR3 protein is CASSFPVPGELFF. CDR3 nucleotide sequence: TGTGCCAGCAGTTTTCCGGTTCCCGGGGAGCTGTTTTTT.

Note on this clone: Other DNA sequences within the sample encode an identical CDR3. The rearrangement uses TRBV7-9 and TRBJ1-5; 9 nucleotides match TRBD1. This CDR3 comprises 14 residues. Germline loops: CDR1 SEHNR, CDR2 FQNEAQ (reference sequence). The junction had 1 base not matched to a gene; V was cut back by 1 base and J by 6 bases. CDR3 loop: CASSLGQGGQPQHF. The CDR3 DNA is TGTGCCAGCAGCTTAGGACAGGGGGGTCAGCCCCAGCATTTT.

The chain links TRBV19 to TRBJ1-5, with D uncertain. Germline V gives CDR1 LNHDA, CDR2 SQIVND (reference sequence). The CDR3 is 15 residues long. V lost 8 bases and J lost 0, with 14 bases in between. The CDR3 region is CASLHEAYSNQPQHF. CDR3 nucleotides: TGTGCCAGTTTGCACGAGGCTTATAGCAATCAGCCCCAGCATTTT. Together with reference TRBV19 and TRBJ1-5, the CDR3 gives the full variable domain: DGGITQSPKYLFRKEGQNVTLSCEQNLNHDAMYWYRQDPGQGLRLIYYSQIVNDFQKGDIAEGYSVSREKKESFPLTVTSAQKNPTAFYLCASLHEAYSNQPQHFGDGTRLSIL.

This chain links TRBV19 with TRBJ1-1; 7 bases align to TRBD1. Germline V gene sequence: CDR1 LNHDA, CDR2 SQIVND (reference sequence). CDR3 length: 15 residues. The V and J ends lost 4 bases and 5 bases, in that order; junction bases with no gene match: 10. The CDR3 protein is CASSTRQGGGTEAFF. The CDR3, as DNA: TGTGCCAGTAGTACTAGACAGGGAGGAGGAACTGAAGCTTTCTTT.

The rearrangement links TRBV20-1 to TRBJ2-2; 9 bases match TRBD2. This CDR3 is built from 15 residues. Looked up from germline, CDR1 is DFQATT and CDR2 is SNEGSKA (reference sequence). Germline trimming cut 3 bases from V and 7 bases from J; bases unmatched to any gene: 9. This CDR3 reads CSASGGRAPGGELFF. CDR3 coding DNA: TGCAGTGCTAGTGGCGGGAGGGCCCCTGGCGGGGAGCTGTTTTTT.